Following are 21 T cell receptor beta chains from one sample sequenced in a study of control samples from healthy donors and cancer patients. TCRdb's table, derived via immunoSEQ multiplex PCR, lists solely in-frame clones and lacks some. This table holds some 150,000 clones, about 90% found once. The specimen was blood. These receptors were collected from a young man in good health.

The V call is TRBV6-5, the J call TRBJ2-2; the D gene could be TRBD1 or TRBD2 (5 bases each). In germline, CDR1 is MNHEY, CDR2 SVGAGI. With 6 bases removed from V and 3 bases from J, the gap between germline ends came to 14 bases. CDR3 length: 15 residues. CDR3 DNA: TGTGCCAGCAGCCTGGGGCGGGTCGACACCGGGGAGCTGTTTTTT. Amino acids: CASSLGRVDTGELFF.

Points on this clone: Additional DNA sequences in this sample encode the identical CDR3. V gene TRBV5-1 combines with J gene TRBJ1-5; D is possibly TRBD1 (5 bases). V lost 0 bases and J lost 2, with 9 bases in between. This CDR3 region has 15 residues. The germline V gene encodes CDR1 SGHRS and CDR2 YFSETQ. Here the CDR3 DNA reads TGCGCCAGCAGCTTGGGCCAGGGTGGCAATCAGCCCCAGCATTTT. Its protein is CASSLGQGGNQPQHF.

The genes are TRBV7-2 and TRBJ2-3; 10 nucleotides line up with TRBD2. Losses at the gene ends were 3 bases for V and 0 bases for J; bases not matched to a gene: 6. The CDR3 is 17 amino acids. CDR1 is SGHTA, CDR2 FQGNSA, per germline. The DNA of the CDR3 is TGTGCCAGCAGCTTTGGGGTAGCGGGGGGTAGCACAGATACGCAGTATTTT. It is translated as CASSFGVAGGSTDTQYF.

V is TRBV2 and J is TRBJ1-1; 9 bases align to TRBD1. Trimming took 6 bases from V and 6 from J; bases not matched to a gene: 2. CDR3 length: 12 amino acids. CDR1 is SNHLY, CDR2 FYNNEI, per germline. The CDR3 sequence: CASRRTGAEAFF. In nucleotides, the CDR3 is TGTGCCAGCAGAAGGACAGGGGCTGAAGCTTTCTTT.

The gene calls are TRBV6-4 and TRBJ2-5; either TRBD1 or TRBD2 may fit D (5 bases each). Trimming shortened V by 3 bases and J by 5 bases, and 19 bases separated the two germline ends. This CDR3 has 16 residues. Germline loops: CDR1 MRHNA, CDR2 SNTAGT. CDR3: CASSEYGGGTRETQYF. CDR3 coding DNA: TGTGCCAGCAGTGAATACGGTGGGGGTACCCGGGAGACCCAGTACTTC.

This clone was counted a single time. V usage is TRBV9 and J usage is TRBJ2-5, with 7 bases matching TRBD2. This CDR3 region has 14 residues. The J segment lost 1 base and the V segment lost 4 bases, leaving 4 bases of the junction unmatched. Germline loops: CDR1 SGDLS, CDR2 YYNGEE. CDR3: CASSPSGAQETQYF. In DNA form, the CDR3 reads TGTGCCAGCAGCCCTAGCGGAGCCCAAGAGACCCAGTACTTC.

The chain couples TRBV3-1 (or the pseudogene TRBV3-2) to TRBJ1-3; D gene unclear. The CDR3 consists of 15 residues. Trimming shortened V by 5 bases and J by 0 bases, and 11 bases separated the two germline ends. Germline V CDR1 and CDR2: LGHDT, YNNKEL (reference sequence). The CDR3 coding sequence is TGTGCCAGCAGCGGTCGCGGCAGCTCTGGAAACACCATATATTTT. The encoded protein is CASSGRGSSGNTIYF.

The chain is built from TRBV10-3 and TRBJ2-7; D gene unclear. V was cut by 0 bases and J by 6 bases, with 12 bases left in between. Germline loops: CDR1 ENHRY, CDR2 SYGVKD. This CDR3 comprises 14 residues. The CDR3 spells CAISESESLGEQYF. CDR3 nucleotides: TGTGCCATCAGTGAGTCGGAGTCATTGGGCGAGCAGTACTTC.

The chain joins TRBV29-1 to TRBJ1-4, with TRBD1 matching over 9 bases. With V trimmed by 7 bases and J by 5 bases, 5 bases remained unmatched. CDR3 length: 13 residues. CDR1 and CDR2 from the germline V gene are SQVTM and ANQGSEA. CDR3: CSGYRGPNEKLFF. The CDR3 nucleotides read TGCAGCGGATACAGGGGGCCCAATGAAAAACTGTTTTTT.

The CDR3 region is CSVDSGTGNEQYF. DNA for the CDR3: TGCAGCGTCGATTCCGGGACAGGGAACGAGCAGTACTTC. The chain couples TRBV29-1 to TRBJ2-7, with 9 bases matching TRBD1. This CDR3 is built from 13 residues. CDR1 is SQVTM, CDR2 ANQGSEA, per germline. The trim removed 6 bases at V and 5 bases at J, leaving 8 bases unmatched.

The chain combines TRBV30 with TRBJ1-2; no firm D call. From germline, CDR1 is GTSNPN and CDR2 SVGIG (reference sequence). V was clipped by 0 bases and J by 5 bases, with 7 bases between them. This CDR3 spans 12 amino acids. The CDR3 DNA reads TGTGCCTGGAGTGTCGGAGATTATGGCTACACCTTC. This translates into CAWSVGDYGYTF.

The rearrangement joins TRBV7-9 to TRBJ1-1, with D tentatively TRBD1 (6 bases). Looked up from germline, CDR1 is SEHNR and CDR2 is FQNEAQ (reference sequence). Trimming took 5 bases from V and 12 from J, leaving 19 bases between them. The CDR3 contains 13 residues. CDR3 coding DNA: TGTGCCAGCAGCCCTCCAGCACAGGGTTCGCCTTTCTTT. It codes for CASSPPAQGSPFF.

V and J are TRBV18 and TRBJ1-3; 9 nucleotides agree with TRBD1. The trim removed 0 bases at V and 7 bases at J, leaving 7 bases unmatched. Germline V gene data show CDR1 as KGHSH and CDR2 as LQKENI. This CDR3 comprises 16 residues. DNA of the CDR3: TGTGCCAGCTCACCACCAGGTTGGGACAGGGAGAACACCATATATTTT. It translates to CASSPPGWDRENTIYF.

This chain connects TRBV3-1 (or the pseudogene TRBV3-2) to TRBJ2-5; 10 bases are a match to TRBD1. J gave up 4 bases and V 4 bases, and 9 bases lay outside the gene matches. The CDR3 covers 16 residues. Germline CDR1 reads LGHDT; CDR2 reads YNNKEL (reference sequence). CDR3 region: CASSPNRGQGTETQYF. The CDR3 DNA reads TGTGCCAGCAGCCCCAACCGGGGACAGGGGACAGAGACCCAGTACTTC.

This clone was seen only once. The rearrangement uses TRBV2 and TRBJ2-7; no definite D call. Germline CDR1 and CDR2: SNHLY and FYNNEI. Between the trimmed V and J ends, which lost 7 bases and 3 bases, there was a span of 10 bases. This CDR3 region has 12 residues. Here the CDR3 DNA reads TGTGCCAGCACCCGACGCAACTACGAGCAGTACTTC. Protein: CASTRRNYEQYF. Full variable domain (missing parts from reference TRBV2 and TRBJ2-7): EPEVTQTPSHQVTQMGQEVILRCVPISNHLYFYWYRQILGQKVEFLVSFYNNEISEKSEIFDDQFSVERPDGSNFTLKIRSTKLEDSAMYFCASTRRNYEQYFGPGTRLTVT.

The rearrangement links TRBV30 to TRBJ2-7; 9 bases are shared with TRBD1. This CDR3 spans 13 amino acids. J gave up 4 bases and V 3 bases, and 4 bases lay outside the gene matches. CDR1 and CDR2 from the germline V gene are GTSNPN and SVGIG (reference sequence). DNA for the CDR3: TGTGCCTGGAGGCCGGGGACAGGGTACGAGCAGTACTTC. It specifies CAWRPGTGYEQYF.

The CDR3 sequence is CASRQALNTEAFF. As DNA, the CDR3 is TGCGCCAGCAGACAAGCATTGAACACTGAAGCTTTCTTT. This chain connects TRBV5-1 to TRBJ1-1; D gene ambiguous. CDR3 length: 13 amino acids. The germline CDR1 and CDR2 sequences are SGHRS and YFSETQ. V lost 5 bases and J lost 0, with 8 bases in between.

The chain couples TRBV5-4 to TRBJ1-1; perhaps TRBD1 as D (5 bases). V was cut by 4 bases and J by 0 bases, with 16 bases left in between. Germline V gene data show CDR1 as SGHNT and CDR2 as YYREEE (reference sequence). There are 16 residues in the CDR3. CDR3 sequence (DNA): TGTGCCAGCAGCGGACCCGGGACGGGGTTGAACACTGAAGCTTTCTTT. Its translation is CASSGPGTGLNTEAFF.

Regarding this clone: Additional DNA sequences in this sample encode the identical CDR3. The chain couples TRBV2 to TRBJ2-5, with D unclear. Germline V gene sequence: CDR1 SNHLY, CDR2 FYNNEI. Trimming removed 2 bases from V and 5 bases from J, with 3 bases in between. The CDR3 loop spans 11 amino acids. CDR3 in amino acids: CASSEFETQYF. The CDR3 bases are TGTGCCAGCAGTGAATTCGAGACCCAGTACTTC.

V usage is TRBV5-1 and J usage is TRBJ2-7; TRBD2 aligns across 11 bases. The V segment lost 3 bases and the J segment 2 bases; nucleotides outside the gene matches: 7. The CDR3 runs 16 residues. CDR1 is SGHRS, CDR2 YFSETQ, per germline. The chain's CDR3 is CASSSSGTSGPYEQYF. CDR3 in DNA: TGCGCCAGCAGCTCCTCCGGGACTAGCGGCCCCTACGAGCAGTACTTC.

The rearrangement uses TRBV5-1 and TRBJ2-5; TRBD2 might be the D (5 bases). CDR1 is SGHRS and CDR2 is YFSETQ in the germline V gene. There are 14 residues in the CDR3. V lost 4 bases, J lost 5 bases, and 15 bases lay in between. The DNA for the CDR3 is TGCGCCAGCAGCCCCTTCGCGGGTCAGGAGACCCAGTACTTC. This translates into CASSPFAGQETQYF.